This is a list of T cell receptor beta chains from one sample in a study of technical replicates of blood from a handful of donors. The data were produced by immunoSEQ multiplex PCR, yet TCRdb's version contains in-frame clones alone and is incomplete. The profile shows 74,000 or so clones, around 90% of them singletons. Source material: T cells isolated from PBMCs. These receptors all come from a human donor in good health. Both conserved end residues are part of each CDR3. Fields, in order: CDR3 length, D gene, V gene, J gene, clone size, CDR3 DNA, CDR3 protein. The D gene is left open where the match is weak. Some rows mark clone size as missing; the rest say once, few, many or name a class of expanded clone.

length: 11
D: NA
V: TRBV20-1
J: TRBJ1-2
size: NA
DNA: TGCAGTGCTAGCTCAGGGCCCTCCTACACCTTC
CDR3: CSASSGPSYTF

length: 15
D: NA
V: TRBV30
J: TRBJ2-3
size: NA
DNA: TGTGCCTGGAGGAATGGAGGACTTACGGATGGTACGCAGTATTTT
CDR3: CAWRNGGLTDGTQYF

length: 14
D: NA
V: TRBV11-3
J: TRBJ2-7
size: NA
DNA: TGTGCCAGCAGCTTGACAGTTTCCTCCTACGAGCAGTACTTC
CDR3: CASSLTVSSYEQYF

length: 12
D: NA
V: TRBV6-1
J: TRBJ2-7
size: NA
DNA: TGTGCCAGCAGTGAAATCCGCGACGAGCAGTACTTC
CDR3: CASSEIRDEQYF

length: 14
D: TRBD1
V: TRBV30
J: TRBJ2-3
size: NA
DNA: TGTGCCTGGAGGTCGGACAGGGCGTTTGATACGCAGTATTTT
CDR3: CAWRSDRAFDTQYF

length: 14
D: TRBD2
V: TRBV10-3
J: TRBJ2-1
size: NA
DNA: TGTGCCGCATTTGGTAGCGGGGCTAACAATGAGCAGTTCTTC
CDR3: CAAFGSGANNEQFF

length: 16
D: TRBD2
V: TRBV6-5
J: TRBJ2-3
size: NA
DNA: TGTGCCAGCAGTTACGTGGGAGGGCCTAACACAGATACGCAGTATTTT
CDR3: CASSYVGGPNTDTQYF

length: 15
D: NA
V: TRBV6-4
J: TRBJ2-3
size: NA
DNA: TGTGCCAGCAGTGACGGGGCAGGATCCACAGATACGCAGTATTTT
CDR3: CASSDGAGSTDTQYF

length: 13
D: NA
V: TRBV15
J: TRBJ2-7
size: NA
DNA: TGTGCCACCAGCAGAGATGCCGGTCACGAGCAGTACTTC
CDR3: CATSRDAGHEQYF

length: 14
D: TRBD1
V: TRBV7-2
J: TRBJ2-5
size: once
DNA: TGTGCCAGCAGCCTTACAGGGGGGCAAGAGACCCAGTACTTC
CDR3: CASSLTGGQETQYF

length: 12
D: TRBD1
V: TRBV30
J: TRBJ1-2
size: NA
DNA: TGTGCCCTGAGAGCCGGGACAGGGACCTACACCTTC
CDR3: CALRAGTGTYTF

length: 15
D: NA
V: TRBV6-1
J: TRBJ1-3
size: once
DNA: TGTGCCAGCAGTGCAAGGGACAACAACGGAAACACCATATATTTT
CDR3: CASSARDNNGNTIYF

length: 17
D: TRBD1
V: TRBV4-1
J: TRBJ1-2
size: NA
DNA: TGCGCCAGCAGCCAAGTGGAGGCGGGACAGTACAACTATGGCTACACCTTC
CDR3: CASSQVEAGQYNYGYTF

length: 16
D: NA
V: TRBV15
J: TRBJ1-2
size: NA
DNA: TGTGCCACCAGCAGAGATCGATACGGTGGGGCCGACGGCTACACCTTC
CDR3: CATSRDRYGGADGYTF

length: 15
D: NA
V: TRBV7-2
J: TRBJ1-5
size: NA
DNA: TGTGCCAGCAGCTTACAGGGGAGCCACAATCAGCCCCAGCATTTT
CDR3: CASSLQGSHNQPQHF

length: 16
D: NA
V: TRBV4-1
J: TRBJ2-5
size: NA
DNA: TGCGCCAGCAGCCAAGGGGGGGCCGGGAGGTGGGAGACCCAGTACTTC
CDR3: CASSQGGAGRWETQYF

length: 14
D: NA
V: TRBV5-4
J: TRBJ2-5
size: NA
DNA: TGTGCCAGCAGCTCACCAGGGTTACAAGAGACCCAGTACTTC
CDR3: CASSSPGLQETQYF

length: 17
D: TRBD2
V: TRBV11-2
J: TRBJ2-1
size: NA
DNA: TGTGCCAGCAGCTTAAGGGGGGGGCTAGCGGGAGGAGGGGAGCAGTTCTTC
CDR3: CASSLRGGLAGGGEQFF